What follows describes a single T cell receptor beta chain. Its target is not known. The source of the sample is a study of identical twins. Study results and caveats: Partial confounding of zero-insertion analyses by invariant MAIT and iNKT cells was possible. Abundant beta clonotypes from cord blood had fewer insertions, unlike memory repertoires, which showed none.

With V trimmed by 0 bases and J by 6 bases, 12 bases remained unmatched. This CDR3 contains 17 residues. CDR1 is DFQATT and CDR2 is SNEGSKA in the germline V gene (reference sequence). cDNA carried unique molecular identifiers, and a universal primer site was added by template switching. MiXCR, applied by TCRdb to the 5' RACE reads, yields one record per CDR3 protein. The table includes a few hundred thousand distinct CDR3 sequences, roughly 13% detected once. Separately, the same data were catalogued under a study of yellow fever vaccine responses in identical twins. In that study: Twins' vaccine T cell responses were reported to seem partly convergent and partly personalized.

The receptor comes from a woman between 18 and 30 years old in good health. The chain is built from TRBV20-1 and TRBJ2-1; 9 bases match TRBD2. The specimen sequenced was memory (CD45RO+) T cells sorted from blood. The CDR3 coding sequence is TGCAGTGCTAGAGATTTGGCTAGCGGGGCGGAGATCAATGAGCAGTTCTTC. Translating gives CSARDLASGAEINEQFF.